Listed below are T cell receptor beta chains from one sample, sequenced in a study of blood T cell repertoires in COVID-19. Data came from immunoSEQ multiplex PCR; TCRdb stores just in-frame clones and leaves some out. The sample consists of some 380,000 clones, approximately 80% of them appearing once. The source material was peripheral blood. All receptors derive from a human donor with acute or convalescent COVID-19. The donor label of this sample is uncertain. Each CDR3 is given with its conserved first and last residue. D genes are given only for firm matches.

J gene,V gene,D gene,CDR3 DNA,CDR3 protein
TRBJ1-6,TRBV10-3,-,TGTGCCATCAGTGAAGAGGGAGCCTCACCCCTCCACTTT,CAISEEGASPLHF
TRBJ2-4,TRBV10-3,-,TGTGCCAACCCTCCAGGAAAGGGGAACATTCAGTACTTC,CANPPGKGNIQYF
TRBJ2-2,TRBV4-2,TRBD2,TGTGCCAGCAGCCAAGGAAAAGCGGGAGACACCGGGGAGCTGTTTTTT,CASSQGKAGDTGELFF
TRBJ1-2,TRBV2,-,TGTGCCAGCAGTAGTCAGGGGCAGTTTTATGGCTACACCTTC,CASSSQGQFYGYTF
TRBJ1-1,TRBV6-5,TRBD1,TGTGCCAGCAGTTACTCGAGACAGGGGGTAGGAACTGAAGCTTTCTTT,CASSYSRQGVGTEAFF
TRBJ2-1,TRBV5-1,-,TGCGCCAGCAGCTTGTTTCCCCGTACTCTCAATGAGCAGTTCTTC,CASSLFPRTLNEQFF
TRBJ1-2,TRBV5-5,-,TGTGCCAGCAGCTTACAGGGTATTATTGGCTACACCTTC,CASSLQGIIGYTF
TRBJ2-7,TRBV14,-,TGTGCCAGCAGCCAATTCCCGGGACAAACCCCTCAGTACTTC,CASSQFPGQTPQYF
TRBJ1-2,TRBV5-1,TRBD1,TGCGCCAGCAGCGGGGGACAGGTAGACTATGGCTACACCTTC,CASSGGQVDYGYTF
TRBJ2-2,TRBV2,TRBD2,TGTGCCAGCAGAGCCTCTAGCGGGACCGGGGAGCTGTTTTTT,CASRASSGTGELFF
TRBJ2-1,TRBV20-1,-,TGCAGTGCTAGTCGCTGGGACAAGGGGTTAAGTGAGCAGTTCTTC,CSASRWDKGLSEQFF
TRBJ1-2,TRBV12-3/TRBV12-4,-,TGTGCCAGCAGGGACGGGGGTGTCTATGGCTACACCTTC,CASRDGGVYGYTF
TRBJ2-2,TRBV7-9,TRBD2,TGTGCCAGCAGCAGGCTAGCGGGAGTCGCCGGGGAGCTGTTTTTT,CASSRLAGVAGELFF
TRBJ2-7,TRBV5-5,-,TGTGCCAGCAGCTGGGGGTTTATCCGGGACACTGCCTACGAGCAGTACTTC,CASSWGFIRDTAYEQYF
TRBJ1-5,TRBV18,-,TGTGCCAGCTCACCTAGCGTGGGAAATAGCAATCAGCCCCAGCATTTT,CASSPSVGNSNQPQHF
TRBJ1-5,TRBV2,TRBD1,TGTGCCAGCAGGGATCCGGGACAGGGGGCAGGTCAGCCCCAGCATTTT,CASRDPGQGAGQPQHF
TRBJ2-3,TRBV6-5,-,TGTGCCAGCAGTTACTGGTTGGGGGCTGGCACAGATACGCAGTATTTT,CASSYWLGAGTDTQYF
TRBJ2-1,TRBV3-1/TRBV3-2,-,TGTGCCAGCAGCCAACGGGGGGCTGGCGACAATGAGCAGTTCTTC,CASSQRGAGDNEQFF
TRBJ1-2,TRBV19,-,TGTGCCAGTAGTATGCCTACTACAGGATCCTATGGCTACACCTTC,CASSMPTTGSYGYTF
TRBJ2-7,TRBV7-2,-,TGTGCCAGCAGCTCAAGGAGTGGGAGGTCCTACGAGCAGTACTTC,CASSSRSGRSYEQYF
TRBJ2-7,TRBV7-6,TRBD1,TGTGCCAGCAGCGAATGGGACAGGGGGCCGGACGAGCAGTACTTC,CASSEWDRGPDEQYF
TRBJ2-2,TRBV5-1,TRBD2,TGCGCCAGCAGCGTCACTAGCGGGGATAACACCGGGGAGCTGTTTTTT,CASSVTSGDNTGELFF
TRBJ2-7,TRBV6-5,-,TGTGCCAGCAGTTCTACAGGGTCGGGAGAGCAGTACTTC,CASSSTGSGEQYF
TRBJ2-7,TRBV5-5,-,TGTGCCAGCAGTACCCTAGGGACATCCTACGAGCAGTACTTC,CASSTLGTSYEQYF